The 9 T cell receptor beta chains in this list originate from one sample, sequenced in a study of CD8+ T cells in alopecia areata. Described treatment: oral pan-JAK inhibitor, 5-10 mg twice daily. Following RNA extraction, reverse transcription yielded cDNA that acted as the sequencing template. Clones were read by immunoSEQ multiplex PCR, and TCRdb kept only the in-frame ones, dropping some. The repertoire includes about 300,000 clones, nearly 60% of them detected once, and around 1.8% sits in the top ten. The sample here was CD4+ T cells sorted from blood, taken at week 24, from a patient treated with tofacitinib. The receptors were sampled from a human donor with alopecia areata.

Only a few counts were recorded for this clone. CDR3 loop: CSGGQGSNEQYF. DNA for the CDR3: TGCAGCGGTGGACAGGGATCCAACGAGCAGTACTTC. The chain combines TRBV29-1 with TRBJ2-7, with TRBD1 identical over 8 bases. This CDR3 contains 12 residues. Germline CDR1 reads SQVTM; CDR2 reads ANQGSEA. Losses at the gene ends were 7 bases for V and 5 bases for J; bases not matched to a gene: 7.

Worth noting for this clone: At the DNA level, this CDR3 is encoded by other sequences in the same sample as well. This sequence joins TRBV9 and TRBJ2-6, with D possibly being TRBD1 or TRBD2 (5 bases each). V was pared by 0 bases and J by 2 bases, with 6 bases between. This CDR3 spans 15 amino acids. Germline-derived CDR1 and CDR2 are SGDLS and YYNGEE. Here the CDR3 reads CASSVEGPGANVLTF. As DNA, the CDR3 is TGTGCCAGCAGCGTAGAGGGACCTGGGGCCAACGTCCTGACTTTC.

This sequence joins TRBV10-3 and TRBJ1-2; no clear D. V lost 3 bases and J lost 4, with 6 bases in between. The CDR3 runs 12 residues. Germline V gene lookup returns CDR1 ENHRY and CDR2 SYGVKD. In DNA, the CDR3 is TGTGCCATCAGTGAAGACGGCTATGGCTACACCTTC. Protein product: CAISEDGYGYTF.

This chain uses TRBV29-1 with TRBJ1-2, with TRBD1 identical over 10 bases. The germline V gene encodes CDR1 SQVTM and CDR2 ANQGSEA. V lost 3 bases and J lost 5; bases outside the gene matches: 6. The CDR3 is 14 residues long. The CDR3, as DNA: TGCAGCGTTGATAACAAGGACAGGGGGTATGGCTACACCTTC. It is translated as CSVDNKDRGYGYTF.

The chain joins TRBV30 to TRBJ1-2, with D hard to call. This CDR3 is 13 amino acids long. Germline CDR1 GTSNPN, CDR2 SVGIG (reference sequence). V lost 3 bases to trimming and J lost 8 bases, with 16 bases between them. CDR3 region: CAWSLVRGYGYTF. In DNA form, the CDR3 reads TGTGCCTGGAGCCTGGTCCGTGGCTACGGCTACACCTTC. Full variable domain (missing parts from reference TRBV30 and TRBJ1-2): SQTIHQWPATLVQPVGSPLSLECTVEGTSNPNLYWYRQAAGRGLQLLFYSVGIGQISSEVPQNLSASRPQDRQFILSSKKLLLSDSGFYLCAWSLVRGYGYTFGSGTRLTVV.

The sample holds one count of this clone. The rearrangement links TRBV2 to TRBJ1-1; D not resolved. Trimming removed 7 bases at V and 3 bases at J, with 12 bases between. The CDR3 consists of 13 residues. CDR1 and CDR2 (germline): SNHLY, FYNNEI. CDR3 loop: CASKIGVHTEAFF. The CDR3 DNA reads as TGTGCCAGCAAAATCGGGGTTCACACTGAAGCTTTCTTT.

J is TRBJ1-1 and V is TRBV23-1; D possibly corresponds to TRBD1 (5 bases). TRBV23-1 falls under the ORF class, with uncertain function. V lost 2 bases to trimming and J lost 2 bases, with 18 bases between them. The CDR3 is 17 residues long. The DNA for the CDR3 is TGCGCCAGCAGTCAAAGACGACAGTTACACCCTAACACTGAAGCTTTCTTT. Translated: CASSQRRQLHPNTEAFF.

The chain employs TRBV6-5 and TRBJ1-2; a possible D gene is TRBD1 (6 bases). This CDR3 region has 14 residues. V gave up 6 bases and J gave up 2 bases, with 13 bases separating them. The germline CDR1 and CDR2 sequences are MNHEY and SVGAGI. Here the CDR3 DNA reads TGTGCCAGCAGAGAACAGGGTGCAAACTATGGCTACACCTTC. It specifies CASREQGANYGYTF.

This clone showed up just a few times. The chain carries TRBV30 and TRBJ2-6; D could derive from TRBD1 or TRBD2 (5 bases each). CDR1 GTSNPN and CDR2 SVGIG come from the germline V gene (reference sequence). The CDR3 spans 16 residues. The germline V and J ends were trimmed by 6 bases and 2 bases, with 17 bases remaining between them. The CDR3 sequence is CACSSGLAAGANVLTF. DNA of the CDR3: TGTGCCTGTTCCTCGGGGCTGGCGGCTGGGGCCAACGTCCTGACTTTC.